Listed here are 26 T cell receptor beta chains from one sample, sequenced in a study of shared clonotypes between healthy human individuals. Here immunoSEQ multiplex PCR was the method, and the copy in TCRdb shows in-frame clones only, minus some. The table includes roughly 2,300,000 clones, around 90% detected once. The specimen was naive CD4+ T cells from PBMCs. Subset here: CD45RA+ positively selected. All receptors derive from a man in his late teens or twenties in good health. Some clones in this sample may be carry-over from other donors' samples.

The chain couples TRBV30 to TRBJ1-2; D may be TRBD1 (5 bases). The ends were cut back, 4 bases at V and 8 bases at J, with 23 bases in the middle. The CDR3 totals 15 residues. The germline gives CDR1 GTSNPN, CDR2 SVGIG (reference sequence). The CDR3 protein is CAWTMRGILPGGYTF. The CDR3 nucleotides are TGTGCCTGGACCATGAGGGGAATCTTACCCGGGGGCTACACCTTC.

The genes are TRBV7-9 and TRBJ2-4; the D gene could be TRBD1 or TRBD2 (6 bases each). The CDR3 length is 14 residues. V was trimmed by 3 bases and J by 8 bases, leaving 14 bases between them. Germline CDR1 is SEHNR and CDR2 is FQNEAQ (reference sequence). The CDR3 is CASSFRGAKDIQYF. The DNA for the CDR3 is TGTGCCAGCAGCTTTAGGGGGGCAAAGGACATTCAGTACTTC.

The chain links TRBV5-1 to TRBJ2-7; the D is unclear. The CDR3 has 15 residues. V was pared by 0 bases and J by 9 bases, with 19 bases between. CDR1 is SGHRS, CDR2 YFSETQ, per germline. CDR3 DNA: TGCGCCAGCAGCTTGGTGTCAGACCCTACGATGGGGCAGTACTTC. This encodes CASSLVSDPTMGQYF.

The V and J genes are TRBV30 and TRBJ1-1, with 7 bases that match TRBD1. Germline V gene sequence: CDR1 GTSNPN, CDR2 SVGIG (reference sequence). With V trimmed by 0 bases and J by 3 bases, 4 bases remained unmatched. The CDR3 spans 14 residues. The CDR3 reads CAWSVQGTYTEAFF. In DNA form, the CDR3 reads TGTGCCTGGAGTGTACAGGGGACCTACACTGAAGCTTTCTTT.

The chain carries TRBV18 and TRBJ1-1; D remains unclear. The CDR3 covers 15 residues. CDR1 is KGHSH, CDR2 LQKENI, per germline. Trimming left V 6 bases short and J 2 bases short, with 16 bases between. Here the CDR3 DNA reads TGTGCCAGCTCGCTCCACGCGGATACAAACACTGAAGCTTTCTTT. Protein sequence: CASSLHADTNTEAFF. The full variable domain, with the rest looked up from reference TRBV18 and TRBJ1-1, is NAGVMQNPRHLVRRRGQEARLRCSPMKGHSHVYWYRQLPEEGLKFMVYLQKENIIDESGMPKERFSAEFPKEGPSILRIQQVVRGDSAAYFCASSLHADTNTEAFFGQGTRLTVV.

CDR3 in DNA: TGCGCCAGCAGCCTCCCCGAGCGGAACACTGAAGCTTTCTTT. Translated, it gives CASSLPERNTEAFF. This chain uses TRBV5-1 with TRBJ1-1; D uncertain. The CDR3 loop spans 14 amino acids. The germline V and J ends were trimmed by 4 bases and 1 base, with 11 bases remaining between them. Germline values: CDR1 SGHRS, CDR2 YFSETQ. Variable domain in full (rest from reference TRBV5-1 and TRBJ1-1): KAGVTQTPRYLIKTRGQQVTLSCSPISGHRSVSWYQQTPGQGLQFLFEYFSETQRNKGNFPGRFSGRQFSNSRSEMNVSTLELGDSALYLCASSLPERNTEAFFGQGTRLTVV.

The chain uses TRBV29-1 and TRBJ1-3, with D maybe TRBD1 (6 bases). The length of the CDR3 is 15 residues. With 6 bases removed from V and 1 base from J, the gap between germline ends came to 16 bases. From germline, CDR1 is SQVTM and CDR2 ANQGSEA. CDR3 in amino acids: CSVSRGKASGNTIYF. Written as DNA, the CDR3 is TGCAGCGTCTCCAGGGGCAAGGCGTCTGGAAACACCATATATTTT.

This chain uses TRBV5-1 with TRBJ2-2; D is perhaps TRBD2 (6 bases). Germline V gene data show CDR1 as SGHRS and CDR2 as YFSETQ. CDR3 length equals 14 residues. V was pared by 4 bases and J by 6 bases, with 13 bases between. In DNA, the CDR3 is TGCGCCAGCAGCGGCGGACTACTGTCCGGGGAGCTGTTTTTT. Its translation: CASSGGLLSGELFF.

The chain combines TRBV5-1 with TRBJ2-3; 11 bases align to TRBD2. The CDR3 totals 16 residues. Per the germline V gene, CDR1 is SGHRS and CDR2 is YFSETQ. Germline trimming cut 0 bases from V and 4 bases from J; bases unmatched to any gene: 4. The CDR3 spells CASSLGLAGTADTQYF. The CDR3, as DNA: TGCGCCAGCAGCTTGGGACTAGCGGGAACGGCAGATACGCAGTATTTT.

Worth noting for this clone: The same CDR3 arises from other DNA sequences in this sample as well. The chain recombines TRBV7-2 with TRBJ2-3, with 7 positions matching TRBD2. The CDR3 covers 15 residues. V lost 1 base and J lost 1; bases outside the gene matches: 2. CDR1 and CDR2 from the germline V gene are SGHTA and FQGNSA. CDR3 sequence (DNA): TGTGCCAGCAGCTTAGTAAGCGGGGGCACAGATACGCAGTATTTT. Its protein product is CASSLVSGGTDTQYF. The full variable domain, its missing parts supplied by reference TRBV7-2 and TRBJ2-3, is GAGVSQSPSNKVTEKGKDVELRCDPISGHTALYWYRQSLGQGLEFLIYFQGNSAPDKSGLPSDRFSAERTGGSVSTLTIQRTQQEDSAVYLCASSLVSGGTDTQYFGPGTRLTVL.

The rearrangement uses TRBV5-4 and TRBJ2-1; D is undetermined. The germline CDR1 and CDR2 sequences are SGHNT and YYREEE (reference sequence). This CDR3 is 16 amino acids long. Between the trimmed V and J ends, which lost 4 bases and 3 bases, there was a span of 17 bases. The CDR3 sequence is CASSPAGMSGYNEQFF. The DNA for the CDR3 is TGTGCCAGCAGCCCCGCCGGCATGTCAGGCTACAATGAGCAGTTCTTC. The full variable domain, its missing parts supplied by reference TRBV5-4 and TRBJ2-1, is ETGVTQSPTHLIKTRGQQVTLRCSSQSGHNTVSWYQQALGQGPQFIFQYYREEENGRGNFPPRFSGLQFPNYSSELNVNALELDDSALYLCASSPAGMSGYNEQFFGPGTRLTVL.

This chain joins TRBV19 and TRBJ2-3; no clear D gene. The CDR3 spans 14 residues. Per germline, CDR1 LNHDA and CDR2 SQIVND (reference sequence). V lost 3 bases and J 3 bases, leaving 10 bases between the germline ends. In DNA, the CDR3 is TGTGCCAGTAGTATTTCCTTTGGGACAGATACGCAGTATTTT. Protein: CASSISFGTDTQYF.

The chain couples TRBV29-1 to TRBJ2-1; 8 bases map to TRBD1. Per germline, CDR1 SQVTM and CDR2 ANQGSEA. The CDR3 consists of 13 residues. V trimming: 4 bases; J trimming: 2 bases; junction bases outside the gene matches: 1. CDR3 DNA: TGCAGCGTTGGGGACAGGACCTACAATGAGCAGTTCTTC. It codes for CSVGDRTYNEQFF.

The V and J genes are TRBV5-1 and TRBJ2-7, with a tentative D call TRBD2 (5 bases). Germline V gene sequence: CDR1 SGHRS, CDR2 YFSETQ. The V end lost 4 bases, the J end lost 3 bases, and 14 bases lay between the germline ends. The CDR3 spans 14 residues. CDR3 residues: CASSGSGGFYEQYF. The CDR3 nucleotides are TGCGCCAGCAGCGGATCCGGCGGGTTCTACGAGCAGTACTTC. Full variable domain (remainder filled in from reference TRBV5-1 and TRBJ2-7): KAGVTQTPRYLIKTRGQQVTLSCSPISGHRSVSWYQQTPGQGLQFLFEYFSETQRNKGNFPGRFSGRQFSNSRSEMNVSTLELGDSALYLCASSGSGGFYEQYFGPGTRLTVT.

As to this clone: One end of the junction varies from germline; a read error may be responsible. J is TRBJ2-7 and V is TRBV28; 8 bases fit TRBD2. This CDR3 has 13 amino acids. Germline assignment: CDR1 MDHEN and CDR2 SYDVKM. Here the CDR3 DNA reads TGTGCCAGCAGTGACGGGGGGGAGCTTCCCGGGAACTTC. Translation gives CASSDGGELPGNF.

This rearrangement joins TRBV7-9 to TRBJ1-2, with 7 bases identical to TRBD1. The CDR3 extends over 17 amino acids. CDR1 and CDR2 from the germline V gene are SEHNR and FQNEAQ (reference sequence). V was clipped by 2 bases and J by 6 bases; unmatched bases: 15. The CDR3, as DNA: TGTGCCAGCAGCTTACCGCCGGGACAGAGGGGGACAGATGGCTACACCTTC. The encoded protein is CASSLPPGQRGTDGYTF.

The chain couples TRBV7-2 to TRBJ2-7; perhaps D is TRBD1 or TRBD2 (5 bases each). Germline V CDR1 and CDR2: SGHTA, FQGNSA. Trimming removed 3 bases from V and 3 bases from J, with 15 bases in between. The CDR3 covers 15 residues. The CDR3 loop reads CASSFPQGRYYEQYF. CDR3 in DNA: TGTGCCAGCAGCTTCCCCCAGGGACGGTACTACGAGCAGTACTTC.

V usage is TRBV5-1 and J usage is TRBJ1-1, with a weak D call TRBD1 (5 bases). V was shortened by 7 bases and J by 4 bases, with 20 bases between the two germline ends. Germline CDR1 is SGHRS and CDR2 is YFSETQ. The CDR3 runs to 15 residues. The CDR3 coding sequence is TGCGCCAGCGTCCGCCACCAAGAGACAGTCACTGAAGCTTTCTTT. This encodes CASVRHQETVTEAFF.

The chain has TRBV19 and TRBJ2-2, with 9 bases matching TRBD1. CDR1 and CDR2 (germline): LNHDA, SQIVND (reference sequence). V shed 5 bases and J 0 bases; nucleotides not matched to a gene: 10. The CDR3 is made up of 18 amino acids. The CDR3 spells CASSGNNRGPANTGELFF. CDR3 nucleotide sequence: TGTGCCAGTAGTGGAAACAACAGGGGGCCAGCGAACACCGGGGAGCTGTTTTTT.

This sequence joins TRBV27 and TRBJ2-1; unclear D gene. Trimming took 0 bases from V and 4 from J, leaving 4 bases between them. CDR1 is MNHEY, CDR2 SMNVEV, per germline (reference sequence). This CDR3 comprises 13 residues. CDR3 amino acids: CASSLSQYNEQFF. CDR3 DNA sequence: TGTGCCAGCAGTTTATCCCAGTACAATGAGCAGTTCTTC.

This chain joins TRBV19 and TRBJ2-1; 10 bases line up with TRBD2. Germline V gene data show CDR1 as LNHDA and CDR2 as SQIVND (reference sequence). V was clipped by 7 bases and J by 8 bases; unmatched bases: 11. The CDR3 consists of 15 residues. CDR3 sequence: CASNLAGVVSDEQFF. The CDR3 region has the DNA TGTGCCAGTAATCTAGCGGGGGTGGTGAGCGATGAGCAGTTCTTC. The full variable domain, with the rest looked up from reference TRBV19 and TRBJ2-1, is DGGITQSPKYLFRKEGQNVTLSCEQNLNHDAMYWYRQDPGQGLRLIYYSQIVNDFQKGDIAEGYSVSREKKESFPLTVTSAQKNPTAFYLCASNLAGVVSDEQFFGPGTRLTVL.

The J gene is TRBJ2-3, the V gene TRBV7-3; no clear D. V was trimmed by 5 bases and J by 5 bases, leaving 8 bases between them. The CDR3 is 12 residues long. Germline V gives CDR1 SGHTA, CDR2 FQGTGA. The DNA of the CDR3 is TGTGCCAGCAGCCCGCCGGAAGATACGCAGTATTTT. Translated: CASSPPEDTQYF.

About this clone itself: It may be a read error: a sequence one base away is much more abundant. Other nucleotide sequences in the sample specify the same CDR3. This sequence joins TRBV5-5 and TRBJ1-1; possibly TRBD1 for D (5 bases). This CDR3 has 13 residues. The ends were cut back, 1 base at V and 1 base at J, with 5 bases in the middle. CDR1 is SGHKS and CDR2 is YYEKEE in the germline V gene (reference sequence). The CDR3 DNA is TGTGCCAGCAGCTTGACAGGGAACACTGAAGCTTTCTTT. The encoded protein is CASSLTGNTEAFF.

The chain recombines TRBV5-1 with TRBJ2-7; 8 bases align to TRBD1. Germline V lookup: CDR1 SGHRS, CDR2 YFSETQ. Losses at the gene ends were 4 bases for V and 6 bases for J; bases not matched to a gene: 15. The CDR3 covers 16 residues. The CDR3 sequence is CASSPGGQADTSEQYF. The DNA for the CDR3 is TGCGCCAGCAGCCCCGGGGGACAGGCAGATACTTCCGAGCAGTACTTC.

CDR3: CASSLTNDLPGELFF. CDR3 DNA: TGTGCCAGCAGTTTAACTAACGATCTTCCCGGGGAGCTGTTTTTT. V and J are TRBV28 and TRBJ2-2; no reliable D call. The CDR3 runs to 15 residues. The germline V gene has CDR1 MDHEN and CDR2 SYDVKM. V was clipped by 2 bases and J by 6 bases, with 13 bases between them.

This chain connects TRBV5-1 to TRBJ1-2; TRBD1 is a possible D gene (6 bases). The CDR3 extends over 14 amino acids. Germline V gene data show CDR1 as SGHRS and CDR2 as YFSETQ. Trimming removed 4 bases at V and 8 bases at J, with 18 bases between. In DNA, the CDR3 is TGCGCCAGCAGCGCGGGACACCTTATGGAAGGCTACACCTTC. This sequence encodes CASSAGHLMEGYTF.